This TCR beta chain derives from a study of cytomegalovirus exposure and HLA in healthy donors. Only one count was recorded for this clone. The PCR contained 60 Vbeta and 13 Jbeta primers. This table comes from immunoSEQ multiplex PCR, and its TCRdb copy is limited to in-frame clones, with some not included. The data contain around 130,000 clones, 82% of them singletons. The sequenced material came from PBMCs. This TCR derives from a boy younger than 10 in good health and CMV-seronegative.

Here the CDR3 DNA reads TGTGCCAGCTCACCGGGGACAGGTGGAAGTGAGCAGTTCTTC. This sequence encodes CASSPGTGGSEQFF. The rearrangement links TRBV18 to TRBJ2-1; TRBD1 aligns across 8 bases. Germline V gives CDR1 KGHSH, CDR2 LQKENI. The CDR3 has 14 residues. V shed 3 bases, J shed 9 bases, and the junction held 7 bases outside the gene matches.